This TCR beta chain is from a study of shared clonotypes between healthy human individuals. In germline, CDR1 is SGHRS, CDR2 YFSETQ. The CDR3 is 15 amino acids. J gave up 1 base and V 2 bases, and 5 bases lay outside the gene matches. This clone was observed a handful of times. The method was immunoSEQ multiplex PCR; TCRdb's version includes in-frame clones alone and lacks a portion of them. The sample consists of under 600,000 clones, roughly 72% of them appearing once. In unsorted samples, genomic DNA was obtained using 85 million to 90 million PBMCs. Material: PBMCs. The V and J genes are TRBV5-1 and TRBJ2-5, with 7 nucleotides matching TRBD1. This clonotype was sampled from a woman aged 40-49 years in good health. Some clones in this sample may be carry-over from other donors' samples. The CDR3 DNA reads TGCGCCAGCAGCTTATCGGGACAGTTCCAAGAGACCCAGTACTTC. Translating gives CASSLSGQFQETQYF.